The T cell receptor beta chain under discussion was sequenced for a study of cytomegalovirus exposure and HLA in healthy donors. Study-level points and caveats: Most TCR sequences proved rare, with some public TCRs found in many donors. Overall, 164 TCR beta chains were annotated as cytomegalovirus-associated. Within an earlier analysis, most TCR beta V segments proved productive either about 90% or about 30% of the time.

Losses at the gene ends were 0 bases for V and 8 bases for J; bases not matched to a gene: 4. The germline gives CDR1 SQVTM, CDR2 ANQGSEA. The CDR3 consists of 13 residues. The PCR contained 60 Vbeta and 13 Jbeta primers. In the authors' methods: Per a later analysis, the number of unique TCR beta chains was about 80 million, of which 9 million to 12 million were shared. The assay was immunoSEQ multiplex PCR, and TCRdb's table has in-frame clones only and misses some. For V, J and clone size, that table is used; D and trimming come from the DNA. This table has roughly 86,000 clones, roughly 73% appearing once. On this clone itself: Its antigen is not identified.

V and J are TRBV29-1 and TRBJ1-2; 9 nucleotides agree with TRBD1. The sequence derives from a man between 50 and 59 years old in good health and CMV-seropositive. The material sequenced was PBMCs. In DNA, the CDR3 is TGCAGCGTTGAAGAAGACAGGGGGACGGGCTACACCTTC. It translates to CSVEEDRGTGYTF.